The source of this T cell receptor beta chain is a study of cytomegalovirus exposure and HLA in healthy donors. About the research overall: Previous work identified around 120 million unique TCR beta sequences from 200 million or so T cells.

Germline trimming cut 0 bases from V and 3 bases from J; bases unmatched to any gene: 9. CDR1 and CDR2 (germline): SGDLS, YYNGEE. The CDR3 loop spans 16 amino acids. The PCR made use of 60 Vbeta and 13 Jbeta primers. The table came from immunoSEQ multiplex PCR; TCRdb's copy has only in-frame clones and leaves some out. Of roughly 260,000 clones detected, 84% appear once; the ten largest clones hold 1.5% to 2%. On this clone itself: Its antigen is not known.

General study findings and limits: A later analysis appeared to link common viral pathogens to several of the most significant clusters. In a later analysis, across HLA loci, associated TCR counts were highest for DRB1, lowest for HLA-C.

This receptor was identified in a woman in her thirties or forties in good health and CMV-seropositive. The chain uses TRBV9 and TRBJ2-7; 7 bases map to TRBD2. Sequenced sample: PBMCs. The CDR3: CASSVGGGGSFYEQYF. CDR3 in DNA: TGTGCCAGCAGCGTAGGGGGGGGAGGAAGCTTCTACGAGCAGTACTTC.